The clone carrying this T cell receptor (beta chain) was detected a few times. The antigen remains undetermined. Trimming at V came to 3 bases and at J to 9 bases, leaving 11 bases not matched to a gene. This CDR3 region has 15 residues. Germline values: CDR1 MNHEY, CDR2 SVGEGT. The data originate from a study of T-cell memory formation after mild COVID-19. Study details: Each donor largely had its own TCR clusters.

Findings and caveats of the study: From day 15 to 85, contracting clones were balanced between CD4 and CD8, whereas later expanders leaned toward CD4+.

Constant-segment primers served in 5'RACE that generated TCR alpha and TCR beta cDNA libraries bearing sample barcodes and UMIs. A single record per CDR3 protein comes from TCRdb applying MiXCR to the 5' RACE reads. The table lists 560,000 or so distinct CDR3 sequences, roughly 17% of them singletons. This chain uses TRBV6-2 or TRBV6-3 with TRBJ2-1, with TRBD2 matching 7 bases. The sample comprised PBMCs or a T cell subset sorted from them (not recorded which). This sequence originates from an adult woman who had mild COVID-19 (a few samples of this study predate the infection). Cell type and time point are not known. The CDR3 bases are TGTGCCAGCAGTTATCGGGCGGGAGATCTGGGTGAGCAGTTCTTC. This encodes CASSYRAGDLGEQFF.